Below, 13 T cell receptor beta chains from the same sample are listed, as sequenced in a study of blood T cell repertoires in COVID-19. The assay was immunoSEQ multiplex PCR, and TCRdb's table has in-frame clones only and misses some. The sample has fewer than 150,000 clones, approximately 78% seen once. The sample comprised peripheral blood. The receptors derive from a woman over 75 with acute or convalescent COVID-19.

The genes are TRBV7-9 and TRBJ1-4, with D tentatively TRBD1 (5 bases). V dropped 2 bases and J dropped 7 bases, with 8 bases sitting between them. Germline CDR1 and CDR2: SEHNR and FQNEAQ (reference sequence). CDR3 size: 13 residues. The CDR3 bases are TGTGCCAGCAGCTTACGGGGGGGTGAAAAACTGTTTTTT. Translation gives CASSLRGGEKLFF.

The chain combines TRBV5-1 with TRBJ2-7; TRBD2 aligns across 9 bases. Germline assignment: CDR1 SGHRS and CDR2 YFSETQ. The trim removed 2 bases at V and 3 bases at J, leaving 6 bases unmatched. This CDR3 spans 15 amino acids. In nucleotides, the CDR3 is TGCGCCAGCAGCTTAATGGCGGGGGGGCTCTACGAGCAGTACTTC. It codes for CASSLMAGGLYEQYF. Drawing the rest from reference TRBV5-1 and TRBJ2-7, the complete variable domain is KAGVTQTPRYLIKTRGQQVTLSCSPISGHRSVSWYQQTPGQGLQFLFEYFSETQRNKGNFPGRFSGRQFSNSRSEMNVSTLELGDSALYLCASSLMAGGLYEQYFGPGTRLTVT.

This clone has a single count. CDR3 in DNA: TGCGCCAGCAGGGGACTTCGGACCGGGGAGCTGTTTTTT. This codes for CASRGLRTGELFF. The chain joins TRBV10-2 to TRBJ2-2, with a tentative D call TRBD2 (6 bases). Germline values: CDR1 WSHSY, CDR2 SAAADI. The length of the CDR3 is 13 residues. The germline V and J ends were trimmed by 6 bases and 5 bases, with 10 bases remaining between them.

CDR3: CASSAWTSPSYNEQFF. For the CDR3, the DNA is TGTGCCAGCAGCGCCTGGACTTCTCCCTCCTACAATGAGCAGTTCTTC. The V call is TRBV28, the J call TRBJ2-1; possibly TRBD2 for D (5 bases). Germline-derived CDR1 and CDR2 are MDHEN and SYDVKM. The ends were cut back, 6 bases at V and 0 bases at J, with 15 bases in the middle. The length of the CDR3 is 16 residues.

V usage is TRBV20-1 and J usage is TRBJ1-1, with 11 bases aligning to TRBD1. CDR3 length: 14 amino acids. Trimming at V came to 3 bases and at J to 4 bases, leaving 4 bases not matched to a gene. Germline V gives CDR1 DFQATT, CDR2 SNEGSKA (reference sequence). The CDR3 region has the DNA TGCAGTGCTAGTTGGGACAGGGGGAGCACTGAAGCTTTCTTT. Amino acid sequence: CSASWDRGSTEAFF.

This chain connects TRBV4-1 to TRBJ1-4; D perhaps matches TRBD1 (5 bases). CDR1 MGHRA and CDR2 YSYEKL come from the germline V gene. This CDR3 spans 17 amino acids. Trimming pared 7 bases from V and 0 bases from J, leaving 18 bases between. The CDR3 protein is CASTRRGGGTTNEKLFF. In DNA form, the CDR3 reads TGCGCCAGCACGCGACGTGGGGGAGGGACAACTAATGAAAAACTGTTTTTT.

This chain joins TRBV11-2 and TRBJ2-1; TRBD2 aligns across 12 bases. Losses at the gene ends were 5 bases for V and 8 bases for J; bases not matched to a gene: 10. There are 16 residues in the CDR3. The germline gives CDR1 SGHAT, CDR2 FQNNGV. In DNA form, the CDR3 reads TGTGCCAGCAGCCCCGTCCGACTAGCGGGAGCGTATGAGCAGTTCTTC. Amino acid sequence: CASSPVRLAGAYEQFF.

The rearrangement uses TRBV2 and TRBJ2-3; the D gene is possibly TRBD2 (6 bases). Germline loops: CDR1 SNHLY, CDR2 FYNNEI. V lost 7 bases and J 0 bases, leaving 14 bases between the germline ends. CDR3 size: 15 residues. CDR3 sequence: CASKLLAHSTDTQYF. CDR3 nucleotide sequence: TGTGCCAGCAAATTACTAGCCCACAGCACAGATACGCAGTATTTT. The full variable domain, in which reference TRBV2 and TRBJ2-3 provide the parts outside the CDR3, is EPEVTQTPSHQVTQMGQEVILRCVPISNHLYFYWYRQILGQKVEFLVSFYNNEISEKSEIFDDQFSVERPDGSNFTLKIRSTKLEDSAMYFCASKLLAHSTDTQYFGPGTRLTVL.

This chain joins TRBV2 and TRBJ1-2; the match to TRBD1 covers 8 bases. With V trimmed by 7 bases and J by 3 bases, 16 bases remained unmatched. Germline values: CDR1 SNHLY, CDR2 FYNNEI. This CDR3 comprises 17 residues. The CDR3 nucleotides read TGTGCCAGCACTTTTGTTCCCAGGACAGGGAAGGACTATGGCTACACCTTC. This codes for CASTFVPRTGKDYGYTF.

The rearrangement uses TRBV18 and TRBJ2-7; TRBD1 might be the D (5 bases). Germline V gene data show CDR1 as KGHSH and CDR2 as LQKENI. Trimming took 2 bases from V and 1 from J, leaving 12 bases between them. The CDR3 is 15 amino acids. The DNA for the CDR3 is TGTGCCAGCTCACCATTTCGCAAGGGGTCCTACGAGCAGTACTTC. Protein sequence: CASSPFRKGSYEQYF. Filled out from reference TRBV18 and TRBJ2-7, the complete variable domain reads NAGVMQNPRHLVRRRGQEARLRCSPMKGHSHVYWYRQLPEEGLKFMVYLQKENIIDESGMPKERFSAEFPKEGPSILRIQQVVRGDSAAYFCASSPFRKGSYEQYFGPGTRLTVT.

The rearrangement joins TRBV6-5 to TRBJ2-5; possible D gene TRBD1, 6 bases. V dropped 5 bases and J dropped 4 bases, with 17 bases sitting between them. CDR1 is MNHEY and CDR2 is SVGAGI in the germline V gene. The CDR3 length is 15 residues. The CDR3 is CASSKGVALRETQYF. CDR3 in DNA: TGTGCCAGCAGTAAGGGGGTGGCTTTGAGAGAGACCCAGTACTTC.

CDR3 residues: CASSRNRDRGRETQYF. The CDR3 DNA reads TGTGCCAGCAGCCGGAACCGGGACAGGGGGCGAGAGACCCAGTACTTC. The genes are TRBV13 and TRBJ2-5; 12 positions match TRBD1. Per the germline V gene, CDR1 is PRHDT and CDR2 is FYEKMQ (reference sequence). There are 16 residues in the CDR3. V trimming: 5 bases; J trimming: 4 bases; junction bases outside the gene matches: 8.

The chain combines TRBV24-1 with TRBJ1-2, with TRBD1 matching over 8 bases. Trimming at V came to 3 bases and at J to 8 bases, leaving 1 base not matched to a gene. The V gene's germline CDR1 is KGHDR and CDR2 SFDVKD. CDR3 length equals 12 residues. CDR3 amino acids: CATSDGQGGYTF. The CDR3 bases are TGTGCCACCAGTGATGGACAGGGCGGCTACACCTTC.